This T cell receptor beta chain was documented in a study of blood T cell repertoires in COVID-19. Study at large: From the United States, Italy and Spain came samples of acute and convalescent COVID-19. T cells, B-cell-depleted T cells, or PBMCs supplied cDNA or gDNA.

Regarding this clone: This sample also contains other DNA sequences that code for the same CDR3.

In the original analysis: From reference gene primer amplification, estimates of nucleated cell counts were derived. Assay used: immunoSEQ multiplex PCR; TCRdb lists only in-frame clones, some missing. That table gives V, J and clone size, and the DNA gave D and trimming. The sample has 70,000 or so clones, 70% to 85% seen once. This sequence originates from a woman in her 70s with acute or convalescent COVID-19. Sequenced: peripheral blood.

The CDR3 DNA reads TGCGCCAGCAGCTTGGGAGGGAGGAACACTGAAGCTTTCTTT. This encodes CASSLGGRNTEAFF. This chain uses TRBV5-1 with TRBJ1-1; no definite D call. The CDR3 is 14 amino acids. The V gene's germline CDR1 is SGHRS and CDR2 YFSETQ. Deletions cut 0 bases from V and 1 base from J, with 7 bases between.